This is a list of T cell receptor beta chains from one sample in a study of beta chain features in type 1 diabetes. TCRdb keeps only in-frame clones here, not all; method: immunoSEQ multiplex PCR. The sample carries about 230,000 clones, about 9.3% recorded once. The source material was naive CD4+ T cells from blood. These receptors all stem from a woman younger than 35 in good health. Each CDR3 is given with its conserved first and last residue. A D gene is named only where the DNA matches it firmly. Expanded clones get a size class; other rows say once, few or many, or leave the size out.

TRBD2,TRBJ2-3,TRBV7-2,.,CASSSGGSGRVSTDTQYF,TGTGCCAGCAGCTCCGGGGGGTCCGGGAGGGTTAGCACAGATACGCAGTATTTT
.,TRBJ1-5,TRBV7-3,.,CASSLTAGWNQPQHF,TGTGCCAGCAGCTTAACGGCAGGGTGGAATCAGCCCCAGCATTTT
TRBD2,TRBJ2-3,TRBV4-2,few,CASSQAGTSGRGEDTQYF,TGTGCCAGCAGCCAGGCCGGGACTAGCGGGAGAGGGGAGGATACGCAGTATTTT
TRBD2,TRBJ2-7,TRBV4-1,.,CASSQEWTSGQSYEQYF,TGCGCCAGCAGCCAAGAGTGGACTAGCGGGCAATCCTACGAGCAGTACTTC
.,TRBJ1-2,TRBV9,.,CASSVDRLSGGYTF,TGTGCCAGCAGCGTGGACCGACTTAGCGGTGGCTACACCTTC
.,TRBJ2-3,TRBV14,few,CASSQAAGLGTDTQYF,TGTGCCAGCAGCCAAGCTGCGGGACTCGGCACAGATACGCAGTATTTT
.,TRBJ2-1,TRBV7-9,.,CASSLHWGINEQFF,TGTGCCAGCAGCTTACATTGGGGCATAAATGAGCAGTTCTTC
.,TRBJ2-1,TRBV27,few,CASSLSGTLQSNEQFF,TGTGCCAGCAGTTTGAGCGGAACCCTCCAGAGTAATGAGCAGTTCTTC
TRBD1,TRBJ2-1,TRBV5-1,few,CASSLRQGADREQFF,TGCGCCAGCAGCCTCAGACAGGGGGCGGATCGAGAGCAGTTCTTC
.,TRBJ2-3,TRBV27,few,CASSFAGLDTDTQYF,TGTGCCAGCAGTTTTGCGGGCCTTGACACAGATACGCAGTATTTT
TRBD2,TRBJ2-5,TRBV18,few,CASSGGRVQETQYF,TGTGCCAGCTCTGGCGGGAGGGTCCAAGAGACCCAGTACTTC
TRBD1,TRBJ2-2,TRBV9,.,CASSSTPSTGRRGELFF,TGTGCCAGCAGCTCAACCCCATCGACAGGGCGGCGCGGGGAGCTGTTTTTT
.,TRBJ1-1,TRBV5-1,.,CASSPGGRQPDTEAFF,TGCGCCAGCAGCCCGGGGGGAAGACAGCCAGACACTGAAGCTTTCTTT
.,TRBJ2-2,TRBV7-3,.,CASSLYRVPVSGELFF,TGTGCCAGCAGCTTATACAGGGTTCCAGTGAGCGGGGAGCTGTTTTTT
.,TRBJ1-1,TRBV7-8,.,CASRKETGDYTEAFF,TGTGCCAGCAGAAAGGAAACTGGGGACTACACTGAAGCTTTCTTT
.,TRBJ1-2,TRBV30,many,CAWRVDWGGYTF,TGTGCCTGGAGAGTGGACTGGGGTGGCTACACCTTC
.,TRBJ2-2,TRBV11-2,few,CASSFPAGELFF,TGTGCCAGCAGCTTTCCTGCCGGGGAGCTGTTTTTT
.,TRBJ2-5,TRBV2,.,CASSVQETQYF,TGTGCCAGCAGTGTACAAGAGACCCAGTACTTC
.,TRBJ2-7,TRBV10-3,few,CAISELDEQYF,TGTGCCATCAGCGAGCTCGACGAGCAGTACTTC
.,TRBJ1-4,TRBV5-1,.,CASSFGEVEEKLFF,TGCGCCAGCAGTTTTGGGGAGGTAGAAGAAAAACTGTTTTTT
TRBD1,TRBJ2-7,TRBV6-5,.,CASSLTGVYEQYF,TGTGCCAGCAGCTTGACAGGGGTCTACGAGCAGTACTTC
.,TRBJ1-2,TRBV6-4,.,CASSPWRRTYGYTF,TGTGCCAGCAGTCCGTGGAGGCGAACCTATGGCTACACCTTC
TRBD2,TRBJ2-7,TRBV5-1,.,CASSLPGRGYEQYF,TGCGCCAGCAGCCTGCCAGGGAGGGGCTACGAGCAGTACTTC
.,TRBJ1-1,TRBV6-1,.,CASNPGGHTEAFF,TGTGCCAGCAACCCAGGAGGGCACACTGAAGCTTTCTTT
TRBD1,TRBJ1-1,TRBV15,few,CATSQRDRITEAFF,TGTGCCACCAGCCAGAGGGACAGGATCACTGAAGCTTTCTTT
.,TRBJ1-6,TRBV5-1,few,CASSLAGGGNSPLHF,TGCGCCAGCAGCTTGGCCGGGGGGGGTAATTCACCCCTCCACTTT
TRBD1,TRBJ2-7,TRBV6-1,few,CASSTNRGPSYEQYF,TGTGCCAGCAGTACGAACAGGGGGCCGTCCTACGAGCAGTACTTC
.,TRBJ1-5,TRBV7-9,few,CASRSGVNQPQHF,TGTGCCAGCAGGTCCGGGGTCAATCAGCCCCAGCATTTT
TRBD1,TRBJ1-1,TRBV18,few,CASSPAGQGENTEAFF,TGTGCCAGCTCACCCGCGGGACAGGGAGAGAACACTGAAGCTTTCTTT
.,TRBJ1-4,TRBV10-3,.,CAISDSQGVDEKLFF,TGTGCCATCAGTGATTCACAGGGAGTTGATGAAAAACTGTTTTTT
.,TRBJ2-5,TRBV14,many,CASSLRTGETQYF,TGTGCCAGCAGCCTCAGGACGGGGGAGACCCAGTACTTC
.,TRBJ1-2,TRBV14,few,CASSQDTGPYGYTF,TGTGCCAGCAGCCAAGACACAGGGCCCTATGGCTACACCTTC
.,TRBJ1-5,TRBV9,few,CASSVAGALNQPQHF,TGTGCCAGCAGCGTAGCAGGGGCCCTCAATCAGCCCCAGCATTTT
TRBD1,TRBJ1-1,TRBV16,few,CASSLPPGQGFGTEAFF,TGTGCCAGCAGCCTTCCCCCGGGACAGGGGTTTGGCACTGAAGCTTTCTTT
TRBD1,TRBJ1-5,TRBV2,.,CASTRTGGTQPQHF,TGTGCCAGCACCCGGACAGGGGGCACGCAGCCCCAGCATTTT
.,TRBJ2-5,TRBV29-1,.,CSVGMTGETQYF,TGCAGCGTTGGTATGACGGGAGAGACCCAGTACTTC
.,TRBJ1-2,TRBV5-1,.,CASSLDRTADYGYTF,TGCGCCAGCAGCTTGGACAGGACAGCCGACTATGGCTACACCTTC
TRBD1,TRBJ1-2,TRBV5-4,few,CASSSTQDRAGYTF,TGTGCCAGCAGCTCCACCCAGGACAGGGCAGGCTACACCTTC
.,TRBJ1-1,TRBV4-2,few,CASSDTRINTEAFF,TGTGCCAGCAGCGACACCAGGATAAACACTGAAGCTTTCTTT
.,TRBJ2-5,TRBV7-7,.,CASSLGLRETQYF,TGTGCTAGCAGCTTAGGACTTCGAGAGACCCAGTACTTC
TRBD2,TRBJ2-1,TRBV9,few,CASSATSGRSGEQFF,TGTGCCAGCAGCGCGACTAGCGGGAGGTCCGGTGAGCAGTTCTTC
.,TRBJ2-3,TRBV19,few,CASSIAAGAQDTQYF,TGTGCCAGTAGTATAGCTGCGGGTGCACAAGATACGCAGTATTTT
.,TRBJ1-1,TRBV29-1,.,CSVAYLGGMNTEAFF,TGCAGCGTCGCCTACTTGGGGGGAATGAACACTGAAGCTTTCTTT
.,TRBJ1-2,TRBV2,few,CASSNDRNPLGYTF,TGTGCCAGCAGCAACGACAGGAACCCTCTGGGCTACACCTTC
TRBD1,TRBJ2-1,TRBV5-1,.,CASSTGQGDSYNEQFF,TGCGCCAGCAGCACTGGACAGGGGGATTCCTACAATGAGCAGTTCTTC
TRBD2,TRBJ2-3,TRBV9,few,CASSERGLAGVSDTQYF,TGTGCCAGCAGCGAGAGGGGACTAGCGGGAGTATCAGATACGCAGTATTTT